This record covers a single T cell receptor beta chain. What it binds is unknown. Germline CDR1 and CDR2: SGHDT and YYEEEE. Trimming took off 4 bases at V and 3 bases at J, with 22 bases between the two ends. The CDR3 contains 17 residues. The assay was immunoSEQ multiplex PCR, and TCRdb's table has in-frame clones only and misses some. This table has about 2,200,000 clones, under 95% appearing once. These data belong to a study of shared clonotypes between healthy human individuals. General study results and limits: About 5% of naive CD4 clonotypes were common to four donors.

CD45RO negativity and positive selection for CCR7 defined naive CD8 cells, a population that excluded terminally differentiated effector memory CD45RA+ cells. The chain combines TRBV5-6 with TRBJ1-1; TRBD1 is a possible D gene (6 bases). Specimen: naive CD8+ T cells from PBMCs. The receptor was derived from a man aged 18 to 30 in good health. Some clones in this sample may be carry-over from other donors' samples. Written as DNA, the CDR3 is TGTGCCAGCAGCGCCTCTTGGGGGGGCGCCGGGGACACTGAAGCTTTCTTT. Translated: CASSASWGGAGDTEAFF.